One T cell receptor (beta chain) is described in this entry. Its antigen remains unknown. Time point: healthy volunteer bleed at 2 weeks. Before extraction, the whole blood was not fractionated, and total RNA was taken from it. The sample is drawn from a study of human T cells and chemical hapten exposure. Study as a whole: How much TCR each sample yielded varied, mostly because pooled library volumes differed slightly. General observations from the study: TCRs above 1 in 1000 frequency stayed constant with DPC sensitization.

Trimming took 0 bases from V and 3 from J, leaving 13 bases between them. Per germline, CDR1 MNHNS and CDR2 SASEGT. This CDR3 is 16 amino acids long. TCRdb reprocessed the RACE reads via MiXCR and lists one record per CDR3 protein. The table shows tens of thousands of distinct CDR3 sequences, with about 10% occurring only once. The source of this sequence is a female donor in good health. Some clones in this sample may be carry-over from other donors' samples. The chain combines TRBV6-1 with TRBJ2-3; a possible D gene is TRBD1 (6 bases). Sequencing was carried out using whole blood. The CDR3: CASSEAIGGKTDTQYF. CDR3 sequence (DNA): TGTGCCAGCAGTGAAGCAATAGGGGGAAAGACAGATACGCAGTATTTT.